This T cell receptor (beta chain) stems from a study of vaccination effects on CD4 cells after COVID-19. General observations from the study: Few convalescent patients, and no early post-infection timepoints, were available to the study. The post-vaccine spike-reactive clones of convalescents showed a predominance of new vaccine-induced clones.

Data came from immunoSEQ multiplex PCR; TCRdb stores just in-frame clones and leaves some out. This table has about 37,000 clones, 73% appearing once. Using viral peptide pools, the ViraFEST assay grew out antigen-specific CD4+ T cells prior to sequencing. When around ten days of culture had elapsed, CD4+ T cells were isolated. This person caught SARS-CoV-2 sometime from March to December 2020, and PCR testing confirmed the infection. Cultures of under 2.5 million PBMC per well contained around 11 IU/ml IL-2 plus 10 ug/ml peptides. For this clone: Its antigen is not identified.

Here the sequenced sample was CD4+ T cells from PBMCs cultured with a peptide pool, taken before COVID-19 vaccination. The source is a human donor who had a prior SARS-CoV-2 infection.

The CDR3 nucleotides are TGTGCCAGCAGCTTATCTGGGGGGGGACTAGCGGGACCTGAGCAGTTCTTC. Residues: CASSLSGGGLAGPEQFF. J is TRBJ2-1 and V is TRBV7-6; 13 bases agree with TRBD2. CDR1 is SGHVS and CDR2 is FNYEAQ in the germline V gene. This CDR3 is built from 17 residues. The junction had 10 bases not matched to a gene; V was cut back by 2 bases and J by 9 bases.